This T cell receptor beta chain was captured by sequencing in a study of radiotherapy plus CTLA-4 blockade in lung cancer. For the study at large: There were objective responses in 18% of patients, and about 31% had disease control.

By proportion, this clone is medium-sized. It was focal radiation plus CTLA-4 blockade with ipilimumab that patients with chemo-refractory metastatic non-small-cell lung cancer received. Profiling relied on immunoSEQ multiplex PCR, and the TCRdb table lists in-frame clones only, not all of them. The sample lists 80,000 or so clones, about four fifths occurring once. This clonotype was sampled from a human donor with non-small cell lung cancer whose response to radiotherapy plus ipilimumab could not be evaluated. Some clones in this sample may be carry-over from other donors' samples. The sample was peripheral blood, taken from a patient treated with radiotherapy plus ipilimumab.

The CDR3 DNA reads TGTGCCAGCAGCTTGCAAGGGGGCCAGCAGCCCCAGCATTTT. Translating gives CASSLQGGQQPQHF. The chain joins TRBV5-8 to TRBJ1-5, with TRBD1 identical over 7 bases. V dropped 1 base and J dropped 7; count of bases not matched to a gene: 5. CDR1 and CDR2 (germline): SGHTS, YDEGEE. The CDR3 is 14 residues long.